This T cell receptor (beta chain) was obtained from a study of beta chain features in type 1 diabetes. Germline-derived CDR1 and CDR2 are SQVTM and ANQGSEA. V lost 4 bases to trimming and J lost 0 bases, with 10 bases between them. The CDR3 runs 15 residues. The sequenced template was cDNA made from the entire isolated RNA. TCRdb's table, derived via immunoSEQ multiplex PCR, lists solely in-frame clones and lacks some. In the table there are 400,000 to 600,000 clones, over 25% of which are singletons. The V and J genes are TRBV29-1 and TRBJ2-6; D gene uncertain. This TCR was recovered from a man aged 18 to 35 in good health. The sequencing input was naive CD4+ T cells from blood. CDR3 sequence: CSVGSSFSGANVLTF. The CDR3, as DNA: TGCAGCGTTGGGAGCAGCTTCTCTGGGGCCAACGTCCTGACTTTC.